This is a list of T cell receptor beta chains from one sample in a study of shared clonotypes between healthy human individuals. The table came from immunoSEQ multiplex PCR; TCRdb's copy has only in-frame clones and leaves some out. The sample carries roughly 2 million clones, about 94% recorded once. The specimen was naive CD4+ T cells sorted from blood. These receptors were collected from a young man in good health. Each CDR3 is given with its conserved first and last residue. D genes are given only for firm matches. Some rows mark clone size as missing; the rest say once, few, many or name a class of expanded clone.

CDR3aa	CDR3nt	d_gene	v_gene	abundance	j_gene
CASSLEHSNYGYTF	TGCGCCAGCAGCTTGGAGCACTCTAACTATGGCTACACCTTC	NA	TRBV5-1	NA	TRBJ1-2
CASSHREMFAGELFF	TGTGCCAGCAGTCACAGGGAGATGTTCGCCGGGGAGCTGTTTTTT	NA	TRBV2	NA	TRBJ2-2
CAWTLGRGAGELFF	TGTGCCTGGACCCTCGGGAGGGGGGCCGGGGAGCTGTTTTTT	TRBD2	TRBV30	NA	TRBJ2-2
CASSPSSGTGTNYGYTF	TGTGCCAGCAGTCCCTCATCCGGGACAGGGACCAACTATGGCTACACCTTC	TRBD1	TRBV28	NA	TRBJ1-2
CAISDGGAAGNTIYF	TGTGCCATCAGTGATGGGGGGGCGGCTGGAAACACCATATATTTT	NA	TRBV10-3	once	TRBJ1-3
CASSINWGEQFF	TGTGCCAGTAGTATTAACTGGGGTGAGCAGTTCTTC	NA	TRBV19	NA	TRBJ2-1
CASSQASGGPERPDSPLHF	TGCGCCAGCAGCCAAGCGAGTGGGGGGCCCGAGCGACCAGATTCACCCCTCCACTTT	NA	TRBV4-3	NA	TRBJ1-6
CASSLAGREDEQYF	TGTGCCAGCAGCTTAGCGGGACGGGAAGACGAGCAGTACTTC	NA	TRBV11-2	NA	TRBJ2-7
CASSAQGANSPLHF	TGTGCCAGCAGCGCACAGGGGGCCAACTCACCCCTCCACTTT	TRBD1	TRBV2	NA	TRBJ1-6
CASSLATGTGVYGYTF	TGTGCCAGCAGCTTAGCGACCGGGACAGGGGTCTATGGCTACACCTTC	TRBD1	TRBV11-3	NA	TRBJ1-2
CASSPKGDRANEKLFF	TGCGCCAGCAGCCCTAAAGGGGACAGGGCTAATGAAAAACTGTTTTTT	TRBD1	TRBV5-1	NA	TRBJ1-4
CASSLSWTGTEAFF	TGTGCCAGCAGCCTCTCGTGGACAGGCACTGAAGCTTTCTTT	TRBD1	TRBV7-2	NA	TRBJ1-1
CASSGANYGYTF	TGTGCCAGCAGTGGAGCTAACTATGGCTACACCTTC	NA	TRBV2	NA	TRBJ1-2
CASSPDFGEQFF	TGTGCCAGCAGTCCTGATTTCGGAGAGCAGTTCTTC	NA	TRBV6-1	NA	TRBJ2-1
CASNNSRASNTGELFF	TGTGCCAGCAATAATTCCCGGGCTTCGAACACCGGGGAGCTGTTTTTT	NA	TRBV2	NA	TRBJ2-2
CSVDRGGTEAFF	TGCAGCGTGGACAGGGGGGGGACTGAAGCTTTCTTT	TRBD1	TRBV29-1	NA	TRBJ1-1
CASSGRTGELFF	TGTGCCAGCTCAGGGCGCACCGGGGAGCTGTTTTTT	NA	TRBV25-1	NA	TRBJ2-2
CASSGSLDIGELFF	TGCGCCAGCAGCGGGTCGCTAGATATCGGGGAGCTGTTTTTT	NA	TRBV5-1	NA	TRBJ2-2
CASGGEPYNEQFF	TGCGCCAGCGGGGGGGAGCCCTACAATGAGCAGTTCTTC	TRBD2	TRBV5-1	NA	TRBJ2-1
CASSPAPNPYEQYF	TGTGCCAGCAGCCCAGCCCCTAACCCCTACGAGCAGTACTTC	NA	TRBV9	NA	TRBJ2-7
CASSRDTSNYGYTF	TGTGCCAGCAGCCGGGACACCTCTAACTATGGCTACACCTTC	NA	TRBV6-5	NA	TRBJ1-2
CASSKAHFLFF	TGTGCCAGCAGCAAAGCCCACTTTCTGTTCTTC	NA	TRBV21-1	NA	TRBJ2-1
CASSERRRETDTQYF	TGTGCCAGCAGTGAAAGGCGCAGGGAGACAGATACGCAGTATTTT	NA	TRBV6-1	NA	TRBJ2-3
CASSPDGSYNEQFF	TGTGCCAGCAGCCCGGACGGCTCCTACAATGAGCAGTTCTTC	NA	TRBV2	NA	TRBJ2-1
CASSVDRSDLTYEQYF	TGTGCCAGCAGCGTAGATCGGTCTGACCTTACCTACGAGCAGTACTTC	NA	TRBV9	NA	TRBJ2-7
CASRNSGTDSEAFF	TGTGCCAGCAGAAATTCCGGGACAGATAGTGAAGCTTTCTTT	TRBD1	TRBV5-4	NA	TRBJ1-1
CASSLAGKHANTGELFF	TGCGCCAGCAGCTTGGCCGGGAAGCACGCGAACACCGGGGAGCTGTTTTTT	NA	TRBV5-1	NA	TRBJ2-2
CASSAGTSEHNEQFF	TGTGCCAGCAGCGCCGGGACTAGCGAACACAATGAGCAGTTCTTC	TRBD2	TRBV7-2	NA	TRBJ2-1
CASSPRTWNNQPQHF	TGTGCCAGTAGTCCCCGGACGTGGAACAATCAGCCCCAGCATTTT	NA	TRBV19	NA	TRBJ1-5
CASSLDGQGIYEQYF	TGTGCCAGCAGCTTAGATGGACAGGGGATATACGAGCAGTACTTC	TRBD1	TRBV7-9	NA	TRBJ2-7
CASSLGQAGELFF	TGCGCCAGCAGTCTAGGACAGGCCGGGGAGCTGTTTTTT	TRBD1	TRBV10-1	once	TRBJ2-2
CASSVAGANSPLHF	TGTGCCAGCAGTGTGGCAGGGGCCAATTCACCCCTCCACTTT	NA	TRBV2	NA	TRBJ1-6
CASSLDRWGTYNEQFF	TGCGCCAGCAGCTTGGATCGGTGGGGCACCTACAATGAGCAGTTCTTC	NA	TRBV5-1	NA	TRBJ2-1
CSVETGQGRYEQYF	TGCAGCGTTGAAACGGGACAGGGGCGTTACGAGCAGTACTTC	TRBD1	TRBV29-1	NA	TRBJ2-7
CASSEWDREAFF	TGTGCCAGCAGTGAATGGGACAGGGAAGCTTTCTTT	TRBD1	TRBV2	NA	TRBJ1-1
CASSPGQTNSPLHF	TGTGCCAGCTCACCGGGACAGACAAATTCACCCCTCCACTTT	TRBD1	TRBV18	NA	TRBJ1-6
CASSLEGDRSTYNEQFF	TGTGCCAGCAGCCTAGAGGGGGACAGATCGACCTACAATGAGCAGTTCTTC	TRBD1	TRBV11-2	NA	TRBJ2-1
CASSPPGTLGGGAFF	TGTGCCAGCTCACCCCCCGGGACGCTTGGAGGGGGAGCTTTCTTT	NA	TRBV18	NA	TRBJ1-1
CAWSVRVPSSYNSPLHF	TGTGCCTGGAGTGTAAGAGTCCCCAGCTCCTATAATTCACCCCTCCACTTT	NA	TRBV30	NA	TRBJ1-6
CASSFLSGGNTEAFF	TGTGCCAGCAGCTTTTTGTCGGGGGGGAACACTGAAGCTTTCTTT	NA	TRBV5-6	NA	TRBJ1-1
CASSSLGLAGVNNEQFF	TGTGCCAGCAGCTCCTTGGGACTAGCGGGGGTCAACAATGAGCAGTTCTTC	TRBD2	TRBV7-2	NA	TRBJ2-1
CATRPGELNNEQFF	TGCGCCACCAGGCCGGGAGAACTCAACAATGAGCAGTTCTTC	NA	TRBV5-1	NA	TRBJ2-1
CASSEVGVRSYEQYF	TGCGCCAGCAGTGAAGTGGGAGTTCGCTCCTACGAGCAGTACTTC	NA	TRBV10-1	NA	TRBJ2-7